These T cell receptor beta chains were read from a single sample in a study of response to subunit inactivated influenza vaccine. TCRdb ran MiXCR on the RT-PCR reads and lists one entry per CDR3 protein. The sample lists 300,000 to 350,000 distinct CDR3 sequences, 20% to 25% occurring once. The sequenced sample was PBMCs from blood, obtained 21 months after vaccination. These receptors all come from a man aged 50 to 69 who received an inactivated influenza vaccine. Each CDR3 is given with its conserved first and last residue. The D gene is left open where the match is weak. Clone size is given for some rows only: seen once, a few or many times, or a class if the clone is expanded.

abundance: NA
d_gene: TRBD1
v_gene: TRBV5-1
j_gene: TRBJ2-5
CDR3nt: TGCGCCAGCAGCTTGATCGACAGGGGGCAGCAAGAGACCCAGTACTTC
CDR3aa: CASSLIDRGQQETQYF

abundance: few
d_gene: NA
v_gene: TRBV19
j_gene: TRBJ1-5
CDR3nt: TGTGCCAGTAGTATGAGTATCGACAGGTTCAATCAGCCCCAGCATTTT
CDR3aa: CASSMSIDRFNQPQHF

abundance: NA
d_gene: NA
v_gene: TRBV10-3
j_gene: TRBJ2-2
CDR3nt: TGTGCCAGCAGTGAGGGACGGTACCCGAACACCGGGGAGCTGTTTTTT
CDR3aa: CASSEGRYPNTGELFF

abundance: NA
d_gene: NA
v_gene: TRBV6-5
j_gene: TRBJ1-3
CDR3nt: TGTGCCAGCAGTTACGACCCCTTACGCTCTGGAAACACCATATATTTT
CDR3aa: CASSYDPLRSGNTIYF

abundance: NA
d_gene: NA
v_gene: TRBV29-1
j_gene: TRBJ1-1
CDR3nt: TGCAGCGCCGCCCCGACATGGGGCACTGAAGCTTTCTTT
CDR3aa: CSAAPTWGTEAFF

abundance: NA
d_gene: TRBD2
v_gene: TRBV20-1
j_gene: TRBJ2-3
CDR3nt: TGCAGTGCTCGGACTAGCGGGTATACGCAGTATTTT
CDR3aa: CSARTSGYTQYF

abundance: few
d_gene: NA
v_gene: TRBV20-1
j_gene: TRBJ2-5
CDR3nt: TGCAGTGCTCCTACTACAGGGCGGGAGACCCAGTACTTC
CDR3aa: CSAPTTGRETQYF

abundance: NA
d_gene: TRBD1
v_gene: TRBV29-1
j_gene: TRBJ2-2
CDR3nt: TGCAGCGTTGAAGTAGGGGGCTTTCGGACCGGGGAGCTGTTTTTT
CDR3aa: CSVEVGGFRTGELFF

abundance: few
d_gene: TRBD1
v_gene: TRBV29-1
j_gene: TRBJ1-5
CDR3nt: TGCAGCGTTGTAACAGGGGGTCTAGGCAATCAGCCCCAGCATTTT
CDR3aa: CSVVTGGLGNQPQHF

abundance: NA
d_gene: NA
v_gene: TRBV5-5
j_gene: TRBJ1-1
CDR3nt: TGTGCCAGCAGCTTGGCCGCAGGGGCTGGTGAAGCTTTCTTT
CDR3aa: CASSLAAGAGEAFF

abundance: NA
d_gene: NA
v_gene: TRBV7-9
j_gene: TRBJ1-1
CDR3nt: TGTGCCAGCAGCTTAGCGCTTTTAGGACGCAAAAATTTCTTT
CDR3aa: CASSLALLGRKNFF

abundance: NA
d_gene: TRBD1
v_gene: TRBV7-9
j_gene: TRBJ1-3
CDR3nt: TGTGCCAGCAGCCTACAGGGGGTCAAGGACACCATATATTTT
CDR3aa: CASSLQGVKDTIYF

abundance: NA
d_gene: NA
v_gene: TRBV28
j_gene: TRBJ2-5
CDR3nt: TGTGCCAGCAGTTTAACCGGGACGGTAAAAGAGACCCAGTACTTC
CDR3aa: CASSLTGTVKETQYF

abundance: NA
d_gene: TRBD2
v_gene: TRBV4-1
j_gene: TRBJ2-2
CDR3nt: TGCGCCAGCAGCCAACGGGGACTAACCAACACCGGGGAGCTGTTTTTT
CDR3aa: CASSQRGLTNTGELFF

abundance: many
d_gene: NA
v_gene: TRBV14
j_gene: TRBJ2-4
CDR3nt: TGTGCCAGCAGCTCAGGGCCCAAAAACATTCAGTACTTC
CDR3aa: CASSSGPKNIQYF

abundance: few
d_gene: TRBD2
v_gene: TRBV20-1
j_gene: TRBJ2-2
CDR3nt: TGCAGTGCCTCCCACGGGGGGGCTTCCGGGGAGCTGTTTTTT
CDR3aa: CSASHGGASGELFF

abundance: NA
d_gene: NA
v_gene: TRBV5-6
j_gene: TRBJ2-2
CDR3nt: TGTGCCAGCAGCTTTGCGCACAGAGGGGAGCTGTTTTTT
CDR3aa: CASSFAHRGELFF

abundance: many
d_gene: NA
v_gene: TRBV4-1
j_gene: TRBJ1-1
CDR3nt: TGCGCCAGCAGCATCAAGAGGGGCCTTAACGATGAAGCTTTCTTT
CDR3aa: CASSIKRGLNDEAFF

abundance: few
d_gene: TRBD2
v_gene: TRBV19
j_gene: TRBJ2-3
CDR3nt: TGTGCCAGTAGTCGACTAGCGGGAGTTTCAGATACGCAGTATTTT
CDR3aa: CASSRLAGVSDTQYF

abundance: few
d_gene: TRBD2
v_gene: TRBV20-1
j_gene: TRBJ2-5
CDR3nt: TGCAGTGCTAGGTTACGGCGGGAGGGTCAAACCCAGTACTTC
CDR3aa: CSARLRREGQTQYF

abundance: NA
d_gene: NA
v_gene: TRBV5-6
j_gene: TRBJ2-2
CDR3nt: TGTGCCATGGGCCCCGGGGGGCGCAGGACGAACACCGGGGAGCTGTTTTTT
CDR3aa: CAMGPGGRRTNTGELFF

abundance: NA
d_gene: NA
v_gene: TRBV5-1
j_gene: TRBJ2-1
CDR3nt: TGCGCCAGCAGCTTGGCCGGAGGGAGCGTCGATGAGCAGTTCTTC
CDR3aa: CASSLAGGSVDEQFF

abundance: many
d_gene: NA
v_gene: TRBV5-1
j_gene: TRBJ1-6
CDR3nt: TGCGCCAGCAGCCGCAGGGAGAATAATTCACCCCTCCACTTT
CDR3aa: CASSRRENNSPLHF

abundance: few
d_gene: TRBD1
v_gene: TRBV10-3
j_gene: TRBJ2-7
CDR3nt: TGTGCCATCAGTGAGTCCCAGGGACAGGGGGCCTACGAGCAGTACTTC
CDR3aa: CAISESQGQGAYEQYF

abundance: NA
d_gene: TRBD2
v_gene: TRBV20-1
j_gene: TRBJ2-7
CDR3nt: TGCAGTGCTAGAGATCCGCGGGAGGGCCTCAACGAGCAGTACTTC
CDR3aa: CSARDPREGLNEQYF

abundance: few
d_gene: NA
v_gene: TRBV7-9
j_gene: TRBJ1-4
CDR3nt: TGTGCCAGCAGCCCCCACAGGGAGTACGCGGCTGGAAAACTGTTTTTT
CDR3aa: CASSPHREYAAGKLFF

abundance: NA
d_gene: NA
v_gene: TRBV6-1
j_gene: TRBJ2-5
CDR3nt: TGTGCCAGCAGCAAGCAGACAGAGTACCAAGAGACCCAGTACTTC
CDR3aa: CASSKQTEYQETQYF

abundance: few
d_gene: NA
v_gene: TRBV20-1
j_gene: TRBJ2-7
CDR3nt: TGCAGTGCTAGAGCCGGGACCAGCTACGAGCAGTACTTC
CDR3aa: CSARAGTSYEQYF

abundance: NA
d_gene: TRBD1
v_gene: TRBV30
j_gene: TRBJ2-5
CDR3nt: TGTGCCTGGAGTGGGGGACAGGGTTTGCGGACCCAGTACTTC
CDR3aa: CAWSGGQGLRTQYF

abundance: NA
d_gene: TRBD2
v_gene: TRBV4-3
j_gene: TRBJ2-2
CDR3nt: TGCGCCAGCAGCCAAGAAGTAGCGGGAGGATGGACCGGGGAGCTGTTTTTT
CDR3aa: CASSQEVAGGWTGELFF

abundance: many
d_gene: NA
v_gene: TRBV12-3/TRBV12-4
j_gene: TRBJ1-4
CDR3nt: TGTGCCAGCCGGGACCCCGGGGAAAAACTGTTTTTT
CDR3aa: CASRDPGEKLFF

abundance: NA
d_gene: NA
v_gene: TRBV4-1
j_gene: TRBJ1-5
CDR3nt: TGCGCCAGCAGCCAAGGAGCAGGACTTAGCGATCAGCCCCAGCATTTT
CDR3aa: CASSQGAGLSDQPQHF

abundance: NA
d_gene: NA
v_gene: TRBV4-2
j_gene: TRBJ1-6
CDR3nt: TGTGCCAGCAGCCAAGAGCCACGTAATTCACCCCTCCACTTT
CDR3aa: CASSQEPRNSPLHF

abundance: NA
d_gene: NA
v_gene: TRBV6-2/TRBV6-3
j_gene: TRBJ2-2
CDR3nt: TGTGCCAGCAGTCGGCGAACAGAGTCGAACACCGGGGAGCTGTTTTTT
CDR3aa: CASSRRTESNTGELFF

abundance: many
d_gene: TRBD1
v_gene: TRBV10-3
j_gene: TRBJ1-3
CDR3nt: TGTGCCATCGGTGGGACAGGGGAAGGAACGCCTGGAAACACCATATATTTT
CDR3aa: CAIGGTGEGTPGNTIYF

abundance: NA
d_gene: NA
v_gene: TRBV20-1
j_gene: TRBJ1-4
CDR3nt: TGCAGTGCTTTTAACAGGGAGACTAATGAAAAACTGTTTTTT
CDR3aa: CSAFNRETNEKLFF

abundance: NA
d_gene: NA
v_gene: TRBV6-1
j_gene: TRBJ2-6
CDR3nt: TGTGCCAGCAGTGAATTGGCGAGAGGGGCCAACGTCCTGACTTTC
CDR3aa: CASSELARGANVLTF

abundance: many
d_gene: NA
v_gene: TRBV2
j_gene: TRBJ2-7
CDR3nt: TGTGCCAGCAGTGTGGGCGGCCGCTCCTACGAGCAGTACTTC
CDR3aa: CASSVGGRSYEQYF

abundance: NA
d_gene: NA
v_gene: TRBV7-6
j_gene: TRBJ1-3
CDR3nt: TGTGCCAGCAGCTTAGGTCTTTCAGGGTCCGGAAACACCATATATTTT
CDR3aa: CASSLGLSGSGNTIYF

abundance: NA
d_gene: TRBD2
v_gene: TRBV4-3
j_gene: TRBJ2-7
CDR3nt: TGCGCCAGCAGCCAAGACCCTACCGGGACTAGGGGCTACGAGCAGTACTTC
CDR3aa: CASSQDPTGTRGYEQYF

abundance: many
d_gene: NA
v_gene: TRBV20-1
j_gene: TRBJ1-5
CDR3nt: TGCAGTGCTAGAGAGGGACACCAGCCCCAGCATTTT
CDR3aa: CSAREGHQPQHF